This T cell receptor beta chain was profiled in a study of blood T cell repertoires in COVID-19. Methods used by the authors: Counts of nucleated cells, estimated from reference gene primer amplification, were obtained. The data were produced by immunoSEQ multiplex PCR, yet TCRdb's version contains in-frame clones alone and is incomplete. Clone size and the V and J calls come from that table; the DNA yielded D and trimming. This table has fewer than 350,000 clones, 75% to 90% appearing once. V lost 10 bases and J lost 4, with 12 bases in between. The CDR3 runs to 11 residues. The germline CDR1 and CDR2 sequences are SGHDT and YYEEEE.

Input material: peripheral blood. This clonotype was sampled from a woman aged 25 to 39 who had recovered from COVID-19. This chain uses TRBV5-6 with TRBJ2-7; possible D gene TRBD1, 6 bases. As DNA, the CDR3 is TGTGCCTCAGGCAGGGGATACGAGCAGTACTTC. Residues: CASGRGYEQYF.